What follows are 25 T cell receptor beta chains derived from one specimen sequenced in a study of T cells in Graves' hyperthyroidism and ophthalmopathy. The source material, RNA transcripts, was used to amplify TCR beta CDR3 regions. An initial round of RT-PCR targeting the TCR CDR3 relied on the HTBI primer set. TCRdb independently ran MiXCR on the multiplex PCR reads; one entry per CDR3 protein. The table includes more than 300,000 distinct CDR3 sequences, approximately 15% detected once. The sequenced sample consisted of blood. The origin of the receptors is a woman in her twenties or thirties with Graves' ophthalmopathy.

This chain uses TRBV6-5 with TRBJ2-2, with a possible D match to TRBD1 (5 bases). Germline values: CDR1 MNHEY, CDR2 SVGAGI. Trimming pared 2 bases from V and 5 bases from J, leaving 9 bases between. The CDR3 extends over 14 amino acids. In nucleotides, the CDR3 is TGTGCCAGCAGTTACGCATCAGGGACCGGGGAGCTGTTTTTT. Translating gives CASSYASGTGELFF.

This clonotype was recorded at least ten times. The CDR3 loop reads CASRRDRGNQPQHF. The CDR3 DNA reads TGTGCCAGCAGAAGGGACAGGGGGAATCAGCCCCAGCATTTT. V usage is TRBV28 and J usage is TRBJ1-5, with 11 bases fitting TRBD1. V lost 6 bases and J lost 4; bases outside the gene matches: 2. This CDR3 spans 14 amino acids. Germline CDR1 is MDHEN and CDR2 is SYDVKM.

In its sample, this clonotype was seen many times. The chain has TRBV11-2 and TRBJ2-1; D gene unclear. Germline loops: CDR1 SGHAT, CDR2 FQNNGV. The CDR3 is 13 residues long. V lost 6 bases, J lost 5 bases, and 11 bases lay in between. CDR3 sequence reads: CASRTARDNEQFF. The DNA of the CDR3 is TGTGCCAGCAGGACCGCCAGAGACAATGAGCAGTTCTTC.

This clonotype was counted many times. The gene calls are TRBV15 and TRBJ2-3; tentatively, D is TRBD1 (5 bases). The germline V and J ends were trimmed by 0 bases and 3 bases, with 16 bases remaining between them. The CDR3 extends over 17 amino acids. Germline lookup yields CDR1 LNHNV and CDR2 YYDKDF (reference sequence). The CDR3 loop is CATSRERGVPQTDTQYF. The CDR3 coding sequence is TGTGCCACCAGCAGAGAAAGGGGCGTCCCTCAAACAGATACGCAGTATTTT.

There are many counts of this clonotype. One base away lies a much larger clone, so this may be a sequencing read error. The chain carries TRBV2 and TRBJ2-7; D unresolved. V was cut by 8 bases and J by 2 bases, with 4 bases left in between. Germline V CDR1 and CDR2: SNHLY, FYNNEI. This CDR3 is built from 10 residues. CDR3 DNA sequence: TGTGCCAGCGGAGCCTACGAGCAGTACTTC. It yields the protein CASGAYEQYF. The variable domain in full, completed from reference TRBV2 and TRBJ2-7, reads EPEVTQTPSHQVTQMGQEVILRCVPISNHLYFYWYRQILGQKVEFLVSFYNNEISEKSEIFDDQFSVERPDGSNFTLKIRSTKLEDSAMYFCASGAYEQYFGPGTRLTVT.

The rearrangement joins TRBV13 to TRBJ2-1; 8 bases line up with TRBD2. With V trimmed by 5 bases and J by 9 bases, 6 bases remained unmatched. CDR3 length equals 13 residues. Germline assignment: CDR1 PRHDT and CDR2 FYEKMQ (reference sequence). The CDR3, as DNA: TGTGCCAGCAGCCGGGGGGGCCAGATTGAGCAGTTCTTC. Residues: CASSRGGQIEQFF.

This clonotype came up many times. The chain is built from TRBV5-1 and TRBJ2-3; TRBD2 agrees at 12 bases. The V segment lost 3 bases and the J segment 0 bases; nucleotides outside the gene matches: 5. CDR1 and CDR2 from the germline V gene are SGHRS and YFSETQ. The CDR3 consists of 17 residues. This CDR3 is CASSYGLAGTSTDTQYF. For the CDR3, the DNA is TGCGCCAGCAGCTACGGACTAGCGGGGACTAGCACAGATACGCAGTATTTT.

This clonotype was seen at least ten times. The J gene is TRBJ1-1, the V gene TRBV6-1, with 7 bases lining up with TRBD1. Germline V gene sequence: CDR1 MNHNS, CDR2 SASEGT. V was pared by 5 bases and J by 0 bases, with 6 bases of the junction left unmatched. This CDR3 has 15 amino acids. CDR3 coding DNA: TGTGCCAGCAGTCGGACAGGTTTGGTGAACACTGAAGCTTTCTTT. Translated: CASSRTGLVNTEAFF.

In its sample, this clonotype was seen many times. The CDR3 DNA sequence: TGTGCCAGCAGCCACGGACAGGGGAGGCATGGCTACACCTTC. Protein: CASSHGQGRHGYTF. This sequence joins TRBV11-1 and TRBJ1-2; 9 bases agree with TRBD1. Germline trimming cut 5 bases from V and 6 bases from J; bases unmatched to any gene: 7. The CDR3 length is 14 residues. Germline CDR1 is SGHAT and CDR2 is FQDESV (reference sequence).

The V and J genes are TRBV7-9 and TRBJ2-7, with 12 bases that match TRBD1. The trim removed 3 bases at V and 6 bases at J, leaving 6 bases unmatched. The CDR3 covers 15 residues. From germline, CDR1 is SEHNR and CDR2 FQNEAQ (reference sequence). CDR3 in amino acids: CASSFGRDRGPEQYF. CDR3 DNA: TGTGCCAGCAGCTTTGGTCGGGACAGGGGGCCCGAGCAGTACTTC.

The chain is built from TRBV7-2 and TRBJ1-1, with unresolved D. The CDR3 is 14 residues long. The ends were cut back, 1 base at V and 4 bases at J, with 10 bases in the middle. Germline V gene sequence: CDR1 SGHTA, CDR2 FQGNSA. Written as DNA, the CDR3 is TGTGCCAGCAGCTTAGTGTTGAGGAGCACTGAAGCTTTCTTT. This gives the protein CASSLVLRSTEAFF.

This clonotype came up many times. The chain uses TRBV6-6 and TRBJ2-1; 7 bases align to TRBD1. This CDR3 region has 15 residues. The V segment lost 0 bases and the J segment 3 bases; nucleotides outside the gene matches: 2. Germline V gene sequence: CDR1 MNHNY, CDR2 SVGAGI (reference sequence). The CDR3 spells CASSYSRTGYNEQFF. DNA of the CDR3: TGTGCCAGCAGTTACTCCCGGACAGGCTACAATGAGCAGTTCTTC.

The CDR3 DNA reads TGTGCCAGCAGCTTAATGACAGGGTCTGGCGAGCAGTACTTC. As protein: CASSLMTGSGEQYF. The genes are TRBV7-9 and TRBJ2-7; TRBD1 agrees at 7 bases. V dropped 2 bases and J dropped 6; count of bases not matched to a gene: 7. In germline, CDR1 is SEHNR, CDR2 FQNEAQ (reference sequence). The CDR3 has 14 amino acids. Full variable domain (remainder filled in from reference TRBV7-9 and TRBJ2-7): DTGVSQNPRHKITKRGQNVTFRCDPISEHNRLYWYRQTLGQGPEFLTYFQNEAQLEKSRLLSDRFSAERPKGSFSTLEIQRTEQGDSAMYLCASSLMTGSGEQYFGPGTRLTVT.

This clonotype was seen many times. The chain uses TRBV13 and TRBJ2-7, with 10 bases aligning to TRBD1. The CDR3 runs to 14 residues. The V gene end was trimmed by 5 bases and the J gene end by 4 bases; junction bases not matched to a gene: 5. Germline V gene data show CDR1 as PRHDT and CDR2 as FYEKMQ (reference sequence). CDR3 region: CASSDRDRGYEQYF. For the CDR3, the DNA is TGTGCCAGCAGCGACCGGGACAGGGGTTACGAGCAGTACTTC.

This clonotype showed up just a few times. The V call is TRBV7-8, the J call TRBJ2-2; TRBD1 agrees at 7 bases. Germline CDR1 SGHVS, CDR2 FQNEAQ. This CDR3 spans 11 amino acids. V was clipped by 5 bases and J by 14 bases; unmatched bases: 5. This CDR3 reads CASSQGTDLFF. DNA of the CDR3: TGTGCCAGCAGCCAAGGGACAGACCTGTTTTTT.

Many counts were recorded for this clonotype. This rearrangement joins TRBV28 to TRBJ2-7, with 11 bases fitting TRBD2. V lost 6 bases, J lost 2 bases, and 3 bases stayed unmatched. This CDR3 has 14 residues. CDR1 and CDR2 (germline): MDHEN, SYDVKM. CDR3 residues: CASSIAGGPYEQYF. Here the CDR3 DNA reads TGTGCCAGCAGCATAGCGGGGGGGCCCTACGAGCAGTACTTC.

This clonotype was detected many times. The V gene is TRBV15, the J gene TRBJ1-4; no clear D. This CDR3 region has 15 residues. Germline-derived CDR1 and CDR2 are LNHNV and YYDKDF (reference sequence). Trimming left V 0 bases short and J 0 bases short, with 5 bases between. Written as DNA, the CDR3 is TGTGCCACCAGCAGAGATCGGGCAACTAATGAAAAACTGTTTTTT. This sequence encodes CATSRDRATNEKLFF.

On this clonotype: Compared with germline, one end of the junction differs, possibly owing to a read error. The CDR3 bases are TGCGCCAACAGCCGTACAGGGGGAGGGACAGATACGCAGTATTTT. This codes for CANSRTGGGTDTQYF. The chain couples TRBV7-2 to TRBJ2-3; D might be TRBD1 (8 bases). Germline V gives CDR1 SGHTA, CDR2 FQGNSA. The CDR3 totals 15 residues.

This clonotype was counted at least ten times. V is TRBV12-3 or TRBV12-4 and J is TRBJ1-6; TRBD1 matches at 8 bases. V shed 6 bases and J 7 bases; nucleotides not matched to a gene: 2. This CDR3 contains 13 residues. DNA for the CDR3: TGTGCCAGCAGGACAGGGGCGAATTCACCCCTCCACTTT. Protein: CASRTGANSPLHF.

CDR3 residues: CASSLFEAPQETQYF. CDR3 in DNA: TGTGCCAGCAGCTTATTTGAAGCGCCTCAAGAGACCCAGTACTTC. This chain connects TRBV7-8 to TRBJ2-5, with no clear D. Per germline, CDR1 SGHVS and CDR2 FQNEAQ. This CDR3 region has 15 residues. Trimming removed 2 bases at V and 2 bases at J, with 12 bases between.

This clonotype was seen at least ten times. In DNA, the CDR3 is TGTGCCTGGATGCTCGGGTTTTCACCCCTCCACTTT. This gives the protein CAWMLGFSPLHF. J is TRBJ1-6 and V is TRBV30; D call uncertain. Per the germline V gene, CDR1 is GTSNPN and CDR2 is SVGIG (reference sequence). This CDR3 is built from 12 residues. Trimming removed 4 bases from V and 9 bases from J, with 10 bases in between.

This clonotype was recorded a few times. A much larger clone is a single base away; this may be a read error. The J gene is TRBJ1-1, the V gene TRBV5-1, with D possibly being TRBD1 (5 bases). Germline CDR1 is SGHRS and CDR2 is YFSETQ. The CDR3 length is 14 residues. In DNA, the CDR3 is TGCGCCAGCCGCCCCGGGGGAATGAACACTGGAGCTTTCTTT. Protein: CASRPGGMNTGAFF.

This clonotype was found many times. The CDR3 DNA is TGTGCCAGCAGCATACCGACAGGGGGCTACAGCTATGGCTACACCTTC. It codes for CASSIPTGGYSYGYTF. The chain is built from TRBV7-2 and TRBJ1-2, with TRBD1 identical over 10 bases. V lost 5 bases, J lost 4 bases, and 10 bases stayed unmatched. The CDR3 has 16 residues. Germline-derived CDR1 and CDR2 are SGHTA and FQGNSA.

This clonotype has more than one count but fewer than ten. V is TRBV19 and J is TRBJ2-6, with 7 bases identical to TRBD2. V gave up 10 bases and J gave up 0 bases; unmatched junction bases: 9. CDR1 and CDR2 from the germline V gene are LNHDA and SQIVND (reference sequence). This CDR3 is 16 amino acids long. CDR3 sequence reads: CATAAGTPSGANVLTF. CDR3 DNA sequence: TGTGCCACTGCAGCGGGGACGCCCTCTGGGGCCAACGTCCTGACTTTC.

In its sample, this clonotype was seen many times. V usage is TRBV3-1 and J usage is TRBJ2-7; 8 bases align to TRBD2. J was trimmed by 3 bases and V by 5 bases; bases with no gene match: 12. There are 16 residues in the CDR3. The germline V gene has CDR1 LGHDT and CDR2 YNNKEL (reference sequence). The CDR3 DNA reads TGTGCCAGCAGCTCAACCCGGGAGGGAACTGGCTACGAGCAGTACTTC. Its translation is CASSSTREGTGYEQYF.